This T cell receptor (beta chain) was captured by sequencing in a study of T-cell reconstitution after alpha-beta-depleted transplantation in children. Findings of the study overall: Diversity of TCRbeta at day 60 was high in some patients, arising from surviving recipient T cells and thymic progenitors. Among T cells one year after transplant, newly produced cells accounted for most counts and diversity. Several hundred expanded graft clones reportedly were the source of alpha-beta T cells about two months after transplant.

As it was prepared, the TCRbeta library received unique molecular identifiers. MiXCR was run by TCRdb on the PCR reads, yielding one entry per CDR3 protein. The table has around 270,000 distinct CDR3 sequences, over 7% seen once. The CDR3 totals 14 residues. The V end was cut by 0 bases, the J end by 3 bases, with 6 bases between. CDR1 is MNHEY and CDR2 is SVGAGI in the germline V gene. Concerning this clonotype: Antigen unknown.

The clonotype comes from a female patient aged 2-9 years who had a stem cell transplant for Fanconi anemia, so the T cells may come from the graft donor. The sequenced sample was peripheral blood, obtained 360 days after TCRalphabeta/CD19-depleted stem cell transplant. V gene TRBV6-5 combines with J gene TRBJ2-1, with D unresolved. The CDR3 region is CASSYSASYNEQFF. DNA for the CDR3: TGTGCCAGCAGTTACTCAGCCAGCTACAATGAGCAGTTCTTC.